This entry lists 18 T cell receptor beta chains sequenced from one sample in a study of blood T cell repertoires in COVID-19. Produced via immunoSEQ multiplex PCR; TCRdb's table is partial and in-frame only. The sample includes a few hundred thousand clones, 70% to 90% of them seen just once. The sequenced material came from PBMCs or T cells enriched from blood (not recorded which). These receptors all come from a man aged 25-45 years who had recovered from COVID-19.

CDR3 amino acids: CASSMAVSNQPQHF. The CDR3 coding sequence is TGTGCCAGTAGTATGGCGGTTAGCAATCAGCCCCAGCATTTT. The chain links TRBV19 to TRBJ1-5; the D is unclear. The CDR3 extends over 14 amino acids. The V end lost 3 bases, the J end lost 0 bases, and 6 bases lay between the germline ends. Germline CDR1 LNHDA, CDR2 SQIVND (reference sequence).

This sequence joins TRBV7-6 and TRBJ1-3; TRBD1 might be the D (5 bases). This CDR3 region has 16 residues. The germline gives CDR1 SGHVS, CDR2 FNYEAQ. V lost 1 base, J lost 5 bases, and 15 bases lay in between. DNA for the CDR3: TGTGCCAGCAGCTTAGACCAGGGTTATGGGCGAAACACCATATATTTT. As protein: CASSLDQGYGRNTIYF.

The chain recombines TRBV19 with TRBJ2-1, with D tentatively TRBD2 (5 bases). There are 16 residues in the CDR3. In germline, CDR1 is LNHDA, CDR2 SQIVND (reference sequence). Deletions cut 0 bases from V and 6 bases from J, with 15 bases between. In DNA form, the CDR3 reads TGTGCCAGTAGTATAGATGCAGCGGCAAACGTCAATGAGCAGTTCTTC. Translated, it gives CASSIDAAANVNEQFF. Variable domain in full (rest from reference TRBV19 and TRBJ2-1): DGGITQSPKYLFRKEGQNVTLSCEQNLNHDAMYWYRQDPGQGLRLIYYSQIVNDFQKGDIAEGYSVSREKKESFPLTVTSAQKNPTAFYLCASSIDAAANVNEQFFGPGTRLTVL.

CDR3 DNA sequence: TGTGCCAGCAGTTACACCGGGTCAGGCAATCAGCCCCAGCATTTT. Protein: CASSYTGSGNQPQHF. The V gene is TRBV6-7, the J gene TRBJ1-5; D remains unclear. TRBV6-7 is designated an ORF whose function remains uncertain. Deletions cut 2 bases from V and 2 bases from J, with 10 bases between. The CDR3 is made up of 15 amino acids.

J is TRBJ2-2 and V is TRBV18; 9 bases match TRBD1. The CDR3 is 15 residues long. The germline V gene has CDR1 KGHSH and CDR2 LQKENI. V shed 6 bases, J shed 7 bases, and the junction held 9 bases outside the gene matches. CDR3 bases: TGTGCCAGCTCGTGGGACAGGGAATATGACGGGGAGCTGTTTTTT. Translation: CASSWDREYDGELFF. The variable domain in full, with the rest retrieved from reference TRBV18 and TRBJ2-2, is NAGVMQNPRHLVRRRGQEARLRCSPMKGHSHVYWYRQLPEEGLKFMVYLQKENIIDESGMPKERFSAEFPKEGPSILRIQQVVRGDSAAYFCASSWDREYDGELFFGEGSRLTVL.

V is TRBV19 and J is TRBJ2-3; TRBD2 aligns across 7 bases. The V gene end was trimmed by 5 bases and the J gene end by 1 base; junction bases not matched to a gene: 15. Germline values: CDR1 LNHDA, CDR2 SQIVND (reference sequence). This CDR3 comprises 18 residues. The CDR3 nucleotides are TGTGCCAGTAGTCCCCCACTCGGAGGGGACTATCGCACAGATACGCAGTATTTT. This translates into CASSPPLGGDYRTDTQYF.

The chain employs TRBV11-2 and TRBJ1-2; the match to TRBD1 covers 7 bases. The V gene's germline CDR1 is SGHAT and CDR2 FQNNGV. CDR3 size: 15 residues. V trimming: 4 bases; J trimming: 4 bases; junction bases outside the gene matches: 9. The CDR3, as DNA: TGTGCCAGCAGCTCCTACAGGGGCCCCTTCTATGGCTACACCTTC. Its protein is CASSSYRGPFYGYTF.

The chain is built from TRBV6-2 or TRBV6-3 and TRBJ2-4, with 12 bases identical to TRBD1. CDR1 and CDR2 from the germline V gene are MNHEY and SVGEGT. J was trimmed by 0 bases and V by 2 bases; bases with no gene match: 5. The CDR3 is made up of 18 amino acids. The DNA of the CDR3 is TGTGCCAGCAGTTACGGGACAGGGGGCTTAATAGCCAAAAACATTCAGTACTTC. It specifies CASSYGTGGLIAKNIQYF.

The genes are TRBV7-8 and TRBJ2-3, with TRBD2 matching over 14 bases. This CDR3 is built from 18 residues. The V gene's germline CDR1 is SGHVS and CDR2 FQNEAQ. V was pared by 6 bases and J by 5 bases, with 13 bases of the junction left unmatched. CDR3 DNA: TGTGCCAGCAGATCCAGTCCGGGACTAGCGGGAGTTGGAGATACGCAGTATTTT. Residues: CASRSSPGLAGVGDTQYF.

V gene TRBV9 combines with J gene TRBJ2-2; TRBD1 aligns across 8 bases. Germline V gene lookup returns CDR1 SGDLS and CDR2 YYNGEE. V was pared by 3 bases and J by 5 bases, with 6 bases of the junction left unmatched. This CDR3 is built from 15 residues. DNA for the CDR3: TGTGCCAGCAGCGGGGGACAGGTTAGGACCGGGGAGCTGTTTTTT. It codes for CASSGGQVRTGELFF.

V gene TRBV15 combines with J gene TRBJ2-2; TRBD2 aligns across 8 bases. Trimming cost V 3 bases and J 1 base; bases outside gene matches: 7. The length of the CDR3 is 17 residues. Germline V CDR1 and CDR2: LNHNV, YYDKDF (reference sequence). The DNA of the CDR3 is TGTGCCACCAGCAGGACACTTAGCGGGATGAACACCGGGGAGCTGTTTTTT. Its translation: CATSRTLSGMNTGELFF. Full variable domain (rest looked up from reference TRBV15 and TRBJ2-2): DAMVIQNPRYQVTQFGKPVTLSCSQTLNHNVMYWYQQKSSQAPKLLFHYYDKDFNNEADTPDNFQSRRPNTSFCFLDIRSPGLGDTAMYLCATSRTLSGMNTGELFFGEGSRLTVL.

The chain combines TRBV5-5 with TRBJ1-6, with D unclear. Germline V gives CDR1 SGHKS, CDR2 YYEKEE (reference sequence). The CDR3 runs 18 residues. Trimming removed 4 bases from V and 0 bases from J, with 17 bases in between. CDR3 sequence (DNA): TGTGCCAGCAGCAAAACTGGCGGCGGCAGCTCCTATAATTCACCCCTCCACTTT. Its translation: CASSKTGGGSSYNSPLHF.

The chain combines TRBV27 with TRBJ2-1; D is ambiguous. V lost 5 bases and J 6 bases, leaving 14 bases between the germline ends. The CDR3 has 14 amino acids. Germline V gives CDR1 MNHEY, CDR2 SMNVEV (reference sequence). CDR3 loop: CASSRTSLANEQFF. In nucleotides, the CDR3 is TGTGCCAGCAGTCGAACCAGTTTAGCCAATGAGCAGTTCTTC.

The sample holds a few counts of this clone. The V and J genes are TRBV9 and TRBJ1-6; D unclear. Germline V gene lookup returns CDR1 SGDLS and CDR2 YYNGEE. CDR3 length: 17 residues. V lost 0 bases to trimming and J lost 0 bases, with 10 bases between them. The CDR3 region is CASSVEGESSYNSPLHF. As DNA, the CDR3 is TGTGCCAGCAGCGTAGAAGGAGAAAGCTCCTATAATTCACCCCTCCACTTT.

The chain links TRBV27 to TRBJ2-1; 9 bases match TRBD2. The CDR3 covers 15 residues. Trimming cost V 6 bases and J 3 bases; bases outside gene matches: 6. The V gene's germline CDR1 is MNHEY and CDR2 SMNVEV (reference sequence). The CDR3 spells CASSVAGEGYNEQFF. The CDR3 nucleotides are TGTGCCAGCAGCGTAGCGGGAGAAGGCTACAATGAGCAGTTCTTC.

V and J are TRBV18 and TRBJ2-1; 10 nucleotides agree with TRBD1. The CDR3 has 19 residues. Per germline, CDR1 KGHSH and CDR2 LQKENI. Losses at the gene ends were 4 bases for V and 5 bases for J; bases not matched to a gene: 17. Here the CDR3 reads CASSHEGGPGQGFDNEQFF. In nucleotides, the CDR3 is TGTGCCAGCTCACACGAAGGAGGTCCGGGACAGGGGTTTGACAATGAGCAGTTCTTC.

This sequence joins TRBV10-2 and TRBJ2-2; D is unresolved. CDR1 is WSHSY, CDR2 SAAADI, per germline. The CDR3 runs to 13 residues. V was shortened by 4 bases and J by 4 bases, with 7 bases between the two germline ends. In DNA, the CDR3 is TGCGCCAGCAGTGTGGCACCCACCGGGGAGCTGTTTTTT. It specifies CASSVAPTGELFF.

The chain is built from TRBV30 and TRBJ2-3; 8 nucleotides line up with TRBD2. Germline lookup yields CDR1 GTSNPN and CDR2 SVGIG (reference sequence). The junction had 5 bases not matched to a gene; V was cut back by 2 bases and J by 4 bases. The CDR3 totals 14 residues. The CDR3 region has the DNA TGTGCCTGGAGTAGGCGGGGGGCCCCAGATACGCAGTATTTT. Protein sequence: CAWSRRGAPDTQYF.